This T cell receptor (beta chain) was captured by sequencing in a study of beta chain features in type 1 diabetes. TCRB transcripts that were expressed got sequenced, as all of the isolated RNA had been reverse transcribed. The method was immunoSEQ multiplex PCR; TCRdb's version includes in-frame clones alone and lacks a portion of them. The sample lists under 850,000 clones; around an eighth were seen once. Findings of the study overall: Researchers report that Type 1 diabetes patients had moderately but significantly shorter TCRB CDR3s across all four CD4+ subsets.

As for this clone: Antigen: not known.

The CDR3 totals 15 residues. After removal of 7 bases from V and 2 bases from J, the junction contained 5 bases not matched to a gene. Germline V CDR1 and CDR2: WSHSY, SAAADI. The rearrangement joins TRBV10-2 to TRBJ2-2, with 9 bases fitting TRBD2. Sequencing was carried out using naive CD4+ T cells from blood. This TCR was recovered from a young man with type 1 diabetes. CDR3 amino acids: CASTLTSGNTGELFF. The CDR3 nucleotides read TGCGCCAGCACTTTGACTAGCGGAAACACCGGGGAGCTGTTTTTT.